The next 5 T cell receptor beta chains were all read from a single sample in a study of blood T cells in healthy people across ages. Together with a sample-barcoded 5' primer, a J-beta primer mix was included in a second PCR lasting about 7 to 11 cycles. TCRdb ran MiXCR on the 5' RACE reads and lists one entry per CDR3 protein. The table records 1.5 million to 1.9 million distinct CDR3 sequences, 42% of them present only once. Sequenced input: blood. The receptor source for this set is a woman between 18 and 29 years old in good health.

The chain couples TRBV6-2 or TRBV6-3 to TRBJ1-1; no firm D call. The CDR3 runs 15 residues. Germline assignment: CDR1 MNHEY and CDR2 SVGEGT. Deletions cut 3 bases from V and 2 bases from J, with 13 bases between. Here the CDR3 reads CASSYSVGFNTEAFF. The CDR3 DNA is TGTGCCAGCAGTTATAGTGTCGGCTTCAACACTGAAGCTTTCTTT.

In the case of this clonotype: Its ends do not fully match the called genes, so a read error is possible. The V gene is TRBV6-2 or TRBV6-3, the J gene TRBJ1-1; 9 nucleotides match TRBD1. This CDR3 contains 15 residues. The germline gives CDR1 MNHEY, CDR2 SVGEGT. The CDR3 here is CAGSLGGQGNTEAFF. The CDR3 DNA reads as TGTGCCGGCAGTTTGGGGGGACAGGGGAACACTGAAGCTTTCTTT.

The gene calls are TRBV12-3 or TRBV12-4 and TRBJ1-1, with 7 bases aligning to TRBD1. The CDR3 length is 14 residues. V lost 5 bases, J lost 6 bases, and 9 bases stayed unmatched. DNA for the CDR3: TGTGCCAGCAGTATGACAGGGACTTGGGCTGAAGCTTTCTTT. This gives the protein CASSMTGTWAEAFF.

CDR3 sequence (DNA): TGCGCCAGCAGCCAAGCCCCGATGCGACTGGGGGAGACCCGGTACTTC. Its translation: CASSQAPMRLGETRYF. J is TRBJ2-7 and V is TRBV4-1; the D call may be TRBD1 or TRBD2 (5 bases each). Per the germline V gene, CDR1 is MGHRA and CDR2 is YSYEKL. The CDR3 covers 16 residues. V lost 1 base and J lost 12, with 25 bases in between.

This clonotype was seen a handful of times. One junction end disagrees with the germline gene, perhaps due to a read error. The rearrangement uses TRBV6-2 or TRBV6-3 and TRBJ1-6; D gene unclear. CDR1 is MNHEY and CDR2 is SVGEGT in the germline V gene. CDR3 size: 13 residues. The CDR3: CASSYSNNSPLHF. CDR3 DNA: TGTGCCAGCAGTTACTCCAATAATTCACCCCTCCACTTT.